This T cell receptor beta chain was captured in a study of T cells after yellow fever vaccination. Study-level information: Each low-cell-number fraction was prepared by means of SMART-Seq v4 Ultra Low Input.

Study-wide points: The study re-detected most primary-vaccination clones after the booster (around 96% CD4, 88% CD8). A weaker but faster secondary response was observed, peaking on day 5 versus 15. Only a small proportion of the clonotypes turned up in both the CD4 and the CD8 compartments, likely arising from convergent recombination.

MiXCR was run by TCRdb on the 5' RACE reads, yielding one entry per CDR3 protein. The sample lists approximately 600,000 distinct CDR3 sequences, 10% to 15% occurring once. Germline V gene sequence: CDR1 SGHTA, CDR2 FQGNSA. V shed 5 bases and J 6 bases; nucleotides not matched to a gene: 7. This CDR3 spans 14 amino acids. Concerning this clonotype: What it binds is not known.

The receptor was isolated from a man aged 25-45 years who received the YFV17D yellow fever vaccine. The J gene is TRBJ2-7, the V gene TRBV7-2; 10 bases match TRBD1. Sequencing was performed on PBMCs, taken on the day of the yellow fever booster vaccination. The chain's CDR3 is CASSPARDRGEQYF. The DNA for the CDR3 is TGTGCCAGCAGCCCCGCCCGGGACAGGGGCGAGCAGTACTTC.